A single sample gave rise to the 24 T cell receptor beta chains below, sequenced in a study of regulatory T cells in long-lasting Graves disease. Arm-PCR of CDR3 regions with iRepertoire HTBI primers generated TCR beta libraries. TCRdb re-called the multiplex PCR reads through MiXCR, storing one row per CDR3 protein. Here the sample spans 550,000 to 650,000 distinct CDR3 sequences, about 15% being singletons. Stated time point: newly diagnosed GD, antithyroid drugs for less than 3 months. Scientists built the TCR library using RNA that was extracted from PBMCs. These data are also associated with another study on T cells in Graves' hyperthyroidism and ophthalmopathy.

This material consisted of peripheral blood mononuclear cells (PBMCs), taken at new diagnosis, from a patient treated with antithyroid drugs. The receptors originated from a man aged 18 to 29 with Graves disease.

This clonotype was counted many times. CDR3 region: CASSPRDRVNTEAFF. CDR3 sequence (DNA): TGTGCCAGCAGCCCTCGGGACAGGGTGAACACTGAAGCTTTCTTT. This chain links TRBV11-2 with TRBJ1-1; 9 nucleotides align to TRBD1. This CDR3 contains 15 residues. V gave up 5 bases and J gave up 0 bases; unmatched junction bases: 4. Per germline, CDR1 SGHAT and CDR2 FQNNGV.

This clonotype has a handful of counts. The V gene is TRBV27, the J gene TRBJ2-7, with D possibly being TRBD1 (6 bases). The ends were cut back, 6 bases at V and 3 bases at J, with 15 bases in the middle. The germline V gene has CDR1 MNHEY and CDR2 SMNVEV (reference sequence). The CDR3 consists of 14 residues. This chain's CDR3 is CASSLNRERYEQYF. CDR3 nucleotides: TGTGCCAGCAGCCTAAACAGGGAACGCTACGAGCAGTACTTC.

The chain recombines TRBV30 with TRBJ1-4; no reliable D call. V was cut by 1 base and J by 8 bases, with 14 bases left in between. The germline V gene encodes CDR1 GTSNPN and CDR2 SVGIG (reference sequence). The CDR3 covers 14 residues. CDR3 amino acids: CAWSAASRAEKLFF. Here the CDR3 DNA reads TGTGCCTGGAGTGCGGCCTCAAGGGCGGAAAAACTGTTTTTT.

The table lists this clonotype with a count of one. The chain has TRBV7-9 and TRBJ2-3; TRBD2 matches at 11 bases. V lost 5 bases, J lost 3 bases, and 10 bases stayed unmatched. The CDR3 has 17 residues. Looked up from germline, CDR1 is SEHNR and CDR2 is FQNEAQ (reference sequence). The CDR3 DNA reads TGTGCCAGCAGCATACCTTATAGCGGGAGGGAAACAGATACGCAGTATTTT. Protein product: CASSIPYSGRETDTQYF.

This clonotype was counted ten times or more. V is TRBV12-3 or TRBV12-4 and J is TRBJ2-3, with 9 nucleotides matching TRBD2. The length of the CDR3 is 17 residues. The V gene end was trimmed by 6 bases and the J gene end by 4 bases; junction bases not matched to a gene: 14. The chain's CDR3 is CASSPYLGGRVADTQYF. The CDR3 coding sequence is TGTGCCAGCAGCCCATACTTAGGCGGGAGGGTCGCAGATACGCAGTATTTT.

The chain joins TRBV29-1 to TRBJ1-1; D uncertain. Trimming took off 6 bases at V and 5 bases at J, with 13 bases between the two ends. The CDR3 covers 12 residues. Per germline, CDR1 SQVTM and CDR2 ANQGSEA. The CDR3 region has the DNA TGCAGCGTCCCGCGCGGGAGTACTGAAGCTTTCTTT. It specifies CSVPRGSTEAFF.

At least ten counts were recorded for this clonotype. The V call is TRBV24-1, the J call TRBJ2-5, with D possibly TRBD2 on 7 matching bases. CDR3 size: 15 residues. Trimming cost V 0 bases and J 5 bases, with 12 bases left between them. Germline CDR1 KGHDR, CDR2 SFDVKD. CDR3 loop: CATSDLRRGGETQYF. The CDR3 coding sequence is TGTGCCACCAGTGATTTGCGGAGGGGGGGGGAGACCCAGTACTTC.

This clonotype was counted many times. The rearrangement links TRBV30 to TRBJ1-3; no clear D. Trimming shortened V by 0 bases and J by 0 bases, and 3 bases separated the two germline ends. The germline V gene has CDR1 GTSNPN and CDR2 SVGIG (reference sequence). The CDR3 consists of 13 residues. CDR3 loop: CAWSVLSGNTIYF. DNA for the CDR3: TGTGCCTGGAGTGTACTCTCTGGAAACACCATATATTTT.

This chain's CDR3 is CASSYRSGNQPQHF. The CDR3 bases are TGTGCCAGCAGTTACCGTTCGGGCAATCAGCCCCAGCATTTT. The chain links TRBV6-9 to TRBJ1-5; no clear D gene. The germline gives CDR1 MNHGY, CDR2 SVAAGI. V lost 3 bases and J lost 2, with 8 bases in between. This CDR3 contains 14 residues.

This clonotype was detected only once. The chain couples TRBV20-1 to TRBJ2-7; the match to TRBD2 covers 10 bases. J was trimmed by 0 bases and V by 6 bases; bases with no gene match: 2. This CDR3 is 13 amino acids long. From germline, CDR1 is DFQATT and CDR2 SNEGSKA (reference sequence). The CDR3 loop is CSAGTSVSYEQYF. CDR3 coding DNA: TGCAGTGCCGGGACTAGCGTCTCCTACGAGCAGTACTTC.

The table lists this clonotype with a few counts. The gene calls are TRBV11-2 and TRBJ1-2; no clear D gene. The CDR3 is 15 amino acids. Germline V lookup: CDR1 SGHAT, CDR2 FQNNGV. The ends were cut back, 2 bases at V and 6 bases at J, with 16 bases in the middle. The CDR3, as DNA: TGTGCCAGCAGCTTAAGGAGGGAATCAATCGATGGCTACACCTTC. This encodes CASSLRRESIDGYTF. Filled out from reference TRBV11-2 and TRBJ1-2, the complete variable domain reads EAGVAQSPRYKIIEKRQSVAFWCNPISGHATLYWYQQILGQGPKLLIQFQNNGVVDDSQLPKDRFSAERLKGVDSTLKIQPAKLEDSAVYLCASSLRRESIDGYTFGSGTRLTVV.

The genes are TRBV20-1 and TRBJ2-7; tentatively, D is TRBD2 (5 bases). This CDR3 spans 14 amino acids. Germline V lookup: CDR1 DFQATT, CDR2 SNEGSKA (reference sequence). The ends were cut back, 2 bases at V and 0 bases at J, with 11 bases in the middle. CDR3 amino acids: CSARTDWSSYEQYF. The CDR3 nucleotides are TGCAGTGCTAGAACGGACTGGAGCTCCTACGAGCAGTACTTC.

In its sample, this clonotype was seen many times. The V call is TRBV20-1, the J call TRBJ1-6; possible D gene TRBD1, 5 bases. The CDR3 sequence is 14 residues long. CDR1 is DFQATT and CDR2 is SNEGSKA in the germline V gene (reference sequence). V was clipped by 3 bases and J by 7 bases, with 13 bases between them. The CDR3 sequence: CSASPGVGNSPLHF. CDR3 DNA: TGCAGTGCTAGTCCGGGGGTGGGGAATTCACCCCTCCACTTT.

The J gene is TRBJ2-1, the V gene TRBV6-2 or TRBV6-3; 8 nucleotides align to TRBD2. Germline V gives CDR1 MNHEY, CDR2 SVGEGT. The CDR3 is 15 residues long. The J segment lost 0 bases and the V segment lost 8 bases, leaving 6 bases of the junction unmatched. In DNA form, the CDR3 reads TGTGCCAGCGGTAGCGGGGATCCCTCCTACAATGAGCAGTTCTTC. Protein: CASGSGDPSYNEQFF.

This clonotype has ten or more counts. The chain is built from TRBV7-2 and TRBJ2-7, with D tentatively TRBD1 or TRBD2 (5 bases each). The CDR3 consists of 14 residues. CDR1 SGHTA and CDR2 FQGNSA come from the germline V gene. The V end lost 5 bases, the J end lost 2 bases, and 13 bases lay between the germline ends. The CDR3 here is CASSPPGRTYEQYF. CDR3 bases: TGTGCCAGCAGCCCTCCGGGACGGACCTACGAGCAGTACTTC.

This clonotype has only a few counts. This rearrangement joins TRBV9 to TRBJ2-1; D ambiguous. CDR1 SGDLS and CDR2 YYNGEE come from the germline V gene. Trimming shortened V by 0 bases and J by 3 bases, and 19 bases separated the two germline ends. The CDR3 is 18 amino acids. The CDR3 sequence is CASSVGLSQTPSYNEQFF. The CDR3 DNA sequence: TGTGCCAGCAGCGTAGGCCTCTCACAGACGCCGAGCTACAATGAGCAGTTCTTC.

As concerns this clonotype: A much larger clone sits a single nucleotide away, making a read error possible. The chain uses TRBV11-2 and TRBJ2-2; 7 bases fit TRBD1. The CDR3 runs 17 residues. CDR1 and CDR2 from the germline V gene are SGHAT and FQNNGV. Here the CDR3 reads CASRGDLWTGESGEPFF. As DNA, the CDR3 is TGTGCCAGCAGAGGCGACCTTTGGACAGGAGAATCCGGGGAGCCGTTTTTT.

This clonotype was seen many times. The CDR3 protein is CATLQRVLGGANVLTF. The CDR3 bases are TGTGCCACCCTACAGAGGGTACTTGGTGGGGCCAACGTCCTGACTTTC. The chain joins TRBV28 to TRBJ2-6, with D tentatively TRBD2 (5 bases). The CDR3 is made up of 16 amino acids. The germline CDR1 and CDR2 sequences are MDHEN and SYDVKM. V was trimmed by 10 bases and J by 3 bases, leaving 19 bases between them.

This clonotype showed up many times. This chain joins TRBV20-1 and TRBJ2-1, with D possibly being TRBD2 (5 bases). This CDR3 is 14 amino acids long. V lost 7 bases and J lost 2, with 15 bases in between. In germline, CDR1 is DFQATT, CDR2 SNEGSKA (reference sequence). In DNA, the CDR3 is TGCAGTGGCGCACGGGAACTCGCCTACAATGAGCAGTTCTTC. Its protein product is CSGARELAYNEQFF.

A few counts support this clonotype. The V and J genes are TRBV29-1 and TRBJ1-1; D perhaps matches TRBD1 (6 bases). V was trimmed by 7 bases and J by 5 bases, leaving 14 bases between them. The CDR3 is 12 residues long. Germline CDR1 SQVTM, CDR2 ANQGSEA. The DNA for the CDR3 is TGCAGCGCCGCACAGGGTTGGACTGAAGCTTTCTTT. It yields the protein CSAAQGWTEAFF.

The sample holds a few counts of this clonotype. The chain links TRBV9 to TRBJ2-3, with unresolved D. The V and J ends lost 1 base and 2 bases respectively, with 5 bases between them. CDR1 and CDR2 (germline): SGDLS, YYNGEE. The CDR3 is made up of 13 amino acids. The CDR3 reads CASSVILTDTQYF. In nucleotides, the CDR3 is TGTGCCAGCAGCGTAATCCTCACAGATACGCAGTATTTT.

The table lists this clonotype with many counts. The chain combines TRBV7-9 with TRBJ2-1, with D perhaps TRBD2 (6 bases). Per the germline V gene, CDR1 is SEHNR and CDR2 is FQNEAQ (reference sequence). The germline V and J ends were trimmed by 6 bases and 8 bases, with 11 bases remaining between them. This CDR3 has 12 amino acids. CDR3 bases: TGTGCCAGCAGAACTGGGACTCATGAGCAGTTCTTC. Its protein is CASRTGTHEQFF.

This clonotype was seen ten or more times. The CDR3 region is CSALGLAGDGETQYF. The CDR3 coding sequence is TGCAGTGCCCTGGGACTAGCGGGAGATGGAGAGACCCAGTACTTC. This chain uses TRBV20-1 with TRBJ2-5; 14 bases are shared with TRBD2. Germline values: CDR1 DFQATT, CDR2 SNEGSKA (reference sequence). The CDR3 is made up of 15 amino acids. After removal of 6 bases from V and 4 bases from J, the junction contained 7 bases not matched to a gene.

This chain's CDR3 is CAWSAISGINQPQHF. In DNA, the CDR3 is TGTGCCTGGAGTGCCATTTCAGGAATCAATCAGCCCCAGCATTTT. The chain is built from TRBV30 and TRBJ1-5, with unresolved D. The CDR3 sequence is 15 residues long. The germline V gene encodes CDR1 GTSNPN and CDR2 SVGIG (reference sequence). V dropped 1 base and J dropped 3 bases, with 13 bases sitting between them.